The TCR beta chain under discussion was sequenced for a study of blood T cell repertoires in COVID-19. On the study more broadly: Samples came from the United States, Italy and Spain, spanning acute and convalescent COVID-19. The cDNA or gDNA used as material had been derived from T cells, B-cell-depleted T cells, or PBMCs.

Notes on this clone: The junction departs from germline at one end; a sequencing error may be responsible.

Germline CDR1 SSHAT, CDR2 FNYEAQ (reference sequence). This CDR3 spans 16 amino acids. Assay: immunoSEQ multiplex PCR; the TCRdb copy retains only in-frame clones and omits some. The sample has under 70,000 clones, more than 60% seen once. Sample: peripheral blood. The chain joins TRBV7-7 to TRBJ2-3; D possibly corresponds to TRBD1 (5 bases). The clonotype comes from an older woman with acute or convalescent COVID-19. This chain's CDR3 is CASSPGIYSSTDTQYF. CDR3 coding DNA: TGTGCTAGCAGCCCAGGGATTTACTCTAGCACAGATACGCAGTATTTT.